The next 27 T cell receptor beta chains were all read from a single sample in a study of OX40 agonist ivuxolimab in advanced cancers. The assay was immunoSEQ multiplex PCR, and TCRdb's table has in-frame clones only and misses some. The repertoire holds about 29,000 clones, with around 90% as singletons. The material was CD4+ or CD8+ T cells sorted from blood, obtained in a trial of the OX40 agonist ivuxolimab. The receptors were sampled from an adult with an advanced solid tumor such as melanoma, head and neck, liver or kidney cancer.

V gene TRBV6-5 combines with J gene TRBJ2-3, with a tentative D call TRBD1 (5 bases). The CDR3 length is 15 residues. The germline V and J ends were trimmed by 6 bases and 1 base, with 14 bases remaining between them. In germline, CDR1 is MNHEY, CDR2 SVGAGI. The CDR3 is CASSYQGVRTDTQYF. CDR3 nucleotide sequence: TGTGCCAGCAGCTATCAGGGCGTGCGCACAGATACGCAGTATTTT.

The chain couples TRBV6-9 to TRBJ2-7; 8 bases line up with TRBD2. Germline lookup yields CDR1 MNHGY and CDR2 SVAAGI. The trim removed 3 bases at V and 2 bases at J, leaving 3 bases unmatched. The CDR3 length is 14 residues. The DNA of the CDR3 is TGTGCCAGCAGTTACTCACTAGCGGCCTACGAGCAGTACTTC. This sequence encodes CASSYSLAAYEQYF.

This clone has just one count. The genes are TRBV29-1 and TRBJ2-1, with D maybe TRBD1 (5 bases). The V end was cut by 3 bases, the J end by 10 bases, with 7 bases between. CDR1 and CDR2 (germline): SQVTM, ANQGSEA. This CDR3 has 10 amino acids. CDR3 sequence: CSVEKGEQFF. The CDR3 DNA follows: TGCAGCGTTGAGAAGGGGGAGCAGTTCTTC.

The chain carries TRBV7-2 and TRBJ2-2; TRBD2 might be the D (5 bases). The V gene lost 5 bases and the J gene lost 6 bases, with 13 bases spanning the gap. Per germline, CDR1 SGHTA and CDR2 FQGNSA. The CDR3 runs 14 residues. For the CDR3, the DNA is TGTGCCAGCAGCCCTAGCCTGGTTTCCGGGGAGCTGTTTTTT. Residues: CASSPSLVSGELFF.

V is TRBV4-1 and J is TRBJ2-7; D may be TRBD2 (5 bases). CDR1 is MGHRA and CDR2 is YSYEKL in the germline V gene. Trimming removed 1 base from V and 2 bases from J, with 15 bases in between. CDR3 size: 16 residues. CDR3 region: CASSQGEGGRTYEQYF. The CDR3 nucleotides are TGCGCCAGCAGCCAAGGAGAGGGCGGGCGCACCTACGAGCAGTACTTC.

This clone was recorded only once. The rearrangement joins TRBV13 to TRBJ2-5, with TRBD1 identical over 7 bases. CDR3 size: 14 residues. V was clipped by 4 bases and J by 4 bases; unmatched bases: 6. Germline V gene lookup returns CDR1 PRHDT and CDR2 FYEKMQ (reference sequence). In DNA, the CDR3 is TGTGCCAGCAGCTCCCTTCCAGGGGGAGAGACCCAGTACTTC. Translating it yields CASSSLPGGETQYF.

In its sample, this clone was seen once. The chain uses TRBV10-3 and TRBJ2-1; D unclear. V lost 2 bases, J lost 10 bases, and 18 bases lay in between. Germline CDR1 is ENHRY and CDR2 is SYGVKD. This CDR3 is built from 15 residues. CDR3 bases: TGTGCCATCAGTGAGGGCTCGCCGGCACCCGGGGAGCAGTTCTTC. Its protein product is CAISEGSPAPGEQFF.

The chain combines TRBV7-3 with TRBJ2-3; 16 bases line up with TRBD2. CDR3 size: 17 residues. Germline values: CDR1 SGHTA, CDR2 FQGTGA. V trimming: 3 bases; J trimming: 4 bases; junction bases outside the gene matches: 4. The CDR3 nucleotides read TGTGCCAGCAGCTTCTCCGGGACTAGCGGGAGGGCAGATACGCAGTATTTT. This encodes CASSFSGTSGRADTQYF.

The CDR3 sequence is CATVDRSSYEQYF. The CDR3 region has the DNA TGTGCCACCGTTGACAGAAGCTCCTACGAGCAGTACTTC. The chain carries TRBV19 and TRBJ2-7; a weak D match, TRBD1 (5 bases). CDR1 is LNHDA and CDR2 is SQIVND in the germline V gene (reference sequence). The germline V and J ends were trimmed by 10 bases and 0 bases, with 13 bases remaining between them. The CDR3 runs to 13 residues.

V is TRBV6-6 and J is TRBJ1-5; D perhaps matches TRBD1 (6 bases). The CDR3 covers 15 residues. V gave up 0 bases and J gave up 5 bases, with 11 bases separating them. Germline CDR1 and CDR2: MNHNY and SVGAGI (reference sequence). CDR3 coding DNA: TGTGCCAGCAGTTACTCGAGGTCAGGGGATCAGCCCCAGCATTTT. Its translation: CASSYSRSGDQPQHF.

This sequence joins TRBV9 and TRBJ2-1, with 11 positions matching TRBD2. Germline V lookup: CDR1 SGDLS, CDR2 YYNGEE. The CDR3 sequence is 14 residues long. After removal of 2 bases from V and 6 bases from J, the junction contained 1 base not matched to a gene. DNA for the CDR3: TGTGCCAGCAGCGTTAGCGGGGGGGCCAATGAGCAGTTCTTC. This translates into CASSVSGGANEQFF.

The chain combines TRBV27 with TRBJ2-7; 12 nucleotides line up with TRBD2. CDR1 and CDR2 from the germline V gene are MNHEY and SMNVEV (reference sequence). The V gene end was trimmed by 6 bases and the J gene end by 0 bases; junction bases not matched to a gene: 6. CDR3 length equals 16 residues. The CDR3 sequence: CASSWTSGDSSYEQYF. The CDR3 DNA is TGTGCCAGCAGCTGGACTAGCGGGGACAGCTCCTACGAGCAGTACTTC.

The rearrangement uses TRBV19 and TRBJ2-2, with D unresolved. Trimming removed 1 base from V and 1 base from J, with 4 bases in between. From germline, CDR1 is LNHDA and CDR2 SQIVND (reference sequence). The CDR3 contains 14 residues. The CDR3 nucleotides read TGTGCCAGTAGTATAGGCAGGAACACCGGGGAGCTGTTTTTT. Amino acid sequence: CASSIGRNTGELFF.

V usage is TRBV9 and J usage is TRBJ2-1; tentative D call: TRBD2 (5 bases). There are 12 residues in the CDR3. V was cut by 2 bases and J by 9 bases, with 9 bases left in between. Germline CDR1 and CDR2: SGDLS and YYNGEE. The CDR3 DNA is TGTGCCAGCAGCGTTCGGGATGGTGAGCAGTTCTTC. It is translated as CASSVRDGEQFF. The complete variable domain, with remaining parts taken from reference TRBV9 and TRBJ2-1, reads DSGVTQTPKHLITATGQRVTLRCSPRSGDLSVYWYQQSLDQGLQFLIQYYNGEERAKGNILERFSAQQFPDLHSELNLSSLELGDSALYFCASSVRDGEQFFGPGTRLTVL.

V gene TRBV5-1 combines with J gene TRBJ1-1; maybe TRBD1 (5 bases). The CDR3 runs to 16 residues. With 4 bases removed from V and 5 bases from J, the gap between germline ends came to 21 bases. Germline-derived CDR1 and CDR2 are SGHRS and YFSETQ. For the CDR3, the DNA is TGCGCCAGCAGCCCCCGGATCCAGGGAGGAGAAACTGAAGCTTTCTTT. It yields the protein CASSPRIQGGETEAFF. The variable domain in full, completed from reference TRBV5-1 and TRBJ1-1, reads KAGVTQTPRYLIKTRGQQVTLSCSPISGHRSVSWYQQTPGQGLQFLFEYFSETQRNKGNFPGRFSGRQFSNSRSEMNVSTLELGDSALYLCASSPRIQGGETEAFFGQGTRLTVV.

The chain couples TRBV4-2 to TRBJ1-1; 8 bases fit TRBD1. Trimming cost V 3 bases and J 3 bases; bases outside gene matches: 12. CDR3 size: 17 residues. The germline V gene encodes CDR1 LGHNA and CDR2 YNFKEQ. This chain's CDR3 is CASSHPGQDGPDTEAFF. The CDR3 DNA sequence: TGTGCCAGCAGCCACCCGGGACAGGACGGACCGGACACTGAAGCTTTCTTT.

The chain is built from TRBV4-2 and TRBJ2-3, with TRBD2 matching 11 bases. Germline-derived CDR1 and CDR2 are LGHNA and YNFKEQ. After removal of 2 bases from V and 0 bases from J, the junction contained 10 bases not matched to a gene. This CDR3 has 19 amino acids. Here the CDR3 DNA reads TGTGCCAGCAGCCAATCCCTAGCGGGGGGACTCTCTAGCACAGATACGCAGTATTTT. Encoded protein: CASSQSLAGGLSSTDTQYF.

The chain employs TRBV9 and TRBJ1-5, with D tentatively TRBD1 (5 bases). Germline V gene sequence: CDR1 SGDLS, CDR2 YYNGEE. The CDR3 is 16 amino acids. Trimming cost V 0 bases and J 5 bases, with 15 bases left between them. The CDR3 here is CASSVGPQGTDQPQHF. CDR3 nucleotide sequence: TGTGCCAGCAGCGTAGGCCCTCAGGGAACGGATCAGCCCCAGCATTTT. Full variable domain (missing parts from reference TRBV9 and TRBJ1-5): DSGVTQTPKHLITATGQRVTLRCSPRSGDLSVYWYQQSLDQGLQFLIQYYNGEERAKGNILERFSAQQFPDLHSELNLSSLELGDSALYFCASSVGPQGTDQPQHFGDGTRLSIL.

This clone has only a few counts. V gene TRBV11-2 combines with J gene TRBJ2-5; a weak D match, TRBD1 (5 bases). Trimming stripped 3 bases from V and 5 bases from J, with 13 bases between. The CDR3 loop spans 14 amino acids. Germline values: CDR1 SGHAT, CDR2 FQNNGV. CDR3 residues: CASSLGRLGETQYF. For the CDR3, the DNA is TGTGCCAGCAGCTTGGGGCGGTTGGGGGAGACCCAGTACTTC.

The chain uses TRBV7-2 and TRBJ2-3, with 12 bases fitting TRBD2. The junction had 5 bases not matched to a gene; V was cut back by 1 base and J by 6 bases. The CDR3 has 16 amino acids. Germline V gives CDR1 SGHTA, CDR2 FQGNSA. CDR3 amino acids: CASSLVASGGADTQYF. Here the CDR3 DNA reads TGTGCCAGCAGCTTAGTGGCTAGCGGGGGGGCGGATACGCAGTATTTT.

The chain couples TRBV2 to TRBJ2-7, with 9 nucleotides matching TRBD1. This CDR3 has 13 amino acids. Germline-derived CDR1 and CDR2 are SNHLY and FYNNEI. V shed 5 bases and J 6 bases; nucleotides not matched to a gene: 5. The CDR3 DNA reads TGTGCCAGCAGTTTACAGGGGGCTAGCGAGCAGTACTTC. Protein: CASSLQGASEQYF. The entire variable domain, with the rest obtained from reference TRBV2 and TRBJ2-7, is as follows: EPEVTQTPSHQVTQMGQEVILRCVPISNHLYFYWYRQILGQKVEFLVSFYNNEISEKSEIFDDQFSVERPDGSNFTLKIRSTKLEDSAMYFCASSLQGASEQYFGPGTRLTVT.

Note on this clone: One end of the junction fails to match germline, which may point to a read error. The chain links TRBV23-1 to TRBJ2-7, with D possibly being TRBD1 (5 bases). TRBV23-1 is an ORF for which the function is uncertain. The CDR3 is 13 amino acids. The CDR3 DNA reads as TGCGCCAGCAGTCACCAGAACCGGACAAGGGGCCCTTTC. Protein sequence: CASSHQNRTRGPF.

V is TRBV7-8 and J is TRBJ1-1, with 11 bases matching TRBD1. V gave up 2 bases and J gave up 4 bases; unmatched junction bases: 6. The germline V gene encodes CDR1 SGHVS and CDR2 FQNEAQ. This CDR3 has 16 amino acids. CDR3 in amino acids: CASSLLGTGGGTEAFF. The CDR3 region has the DNA TGTGCCAGCAGCTTACTGGGGACAGGGGGGGGCACTGAAGCTTTCTTT.

This clone is a singleton in its sample. The rearrangement joins TRBV4-3 to TRBJ2-5; 8 nucleotides line up with TRBD2. CDR1 is LGHNA, CDR2 YSLEER, per germline. The CDR3 contains 17 residues. The ends lost 0 bases at V and 2 bases at J; junction bases unmatched: 8. In DNA form, the CDR3 reads TGCGCCAGCAGCCAAGATCTGCCAGCGGGAGAGCAAGAGACCCAGTACTTC. This translates into CASSQDLPAGEQETQYF.

The genes are TRBV5-4 and TRBJ1-1, with TRBD1 matching over 9 bases. The V segment lost 2 bases and the J segment 0 bases; nucleotides outside the gene matches: 5. CDR1 SGHNT and CDR2 YYREEE come from the germline V gene (reference sequence). CDR3 size: 16 residues. The CDR3 region is CASSLPGQGLNTEAFF. CDR3 DNA sequence: TGTGCCAGCAGCTTACCGGGACAGGGATTGAACACTGAAGCTTTCTTT.

The chain is built from TRBV2 and TRBJ2-7; D tentatively fits TRBD1 or TRBD2 (5 bases each). CDR1 and CDR2 from the germline V gene are SNHLY and FYNNEI. The CDR3 totals 13 residues. The germline V and J ends were trimmed by 10 bases and 3 bases, with 16 bases remaining between them. This CDR3 reads CAIPGPPNYEQYF. The CDR3 nucleotides read TGTGCCATACCGGGACCGCCAAACTACGAGCAGTACTTC. Filled out from reference TRBV2 and TRBJ2-7, the complete variable domain reads EPEVTQTPSHQVTQMGQEVILRCVPISNHLYFYWYRQILGQKVEFLVSFYNNEISEKSEIFDDQFSVERPDGSNFTLKIRSTKLEDSAMYFCAIPGPPNYEQYFGPGTRLTVT.

The chain carries TRBV6-1 and TRBJ2-7; D gene ambiguous. This CDR3 comprises 13 residues. V was trimmed by 0 bases and J by 3 bases, leaving 6 bases between them. Germline CDR1 is MNHNS and CDR2 is SASEGT. This chain's CDR3 is CASSEARDYEQYF. The DNA for the CDR3 is TGTGCCAGCAGTGAAGCAAGGGACTACGAGCAGTACTTC.